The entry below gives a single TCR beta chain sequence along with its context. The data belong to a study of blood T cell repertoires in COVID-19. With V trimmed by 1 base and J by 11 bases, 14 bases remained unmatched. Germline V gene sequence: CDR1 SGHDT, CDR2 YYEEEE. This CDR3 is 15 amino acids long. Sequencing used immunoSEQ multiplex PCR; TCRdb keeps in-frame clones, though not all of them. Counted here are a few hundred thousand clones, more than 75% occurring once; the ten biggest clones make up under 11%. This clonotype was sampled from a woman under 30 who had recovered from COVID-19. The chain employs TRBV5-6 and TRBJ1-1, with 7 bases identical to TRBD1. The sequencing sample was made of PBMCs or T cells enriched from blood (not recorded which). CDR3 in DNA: TGTGCCAGCAGCTTGAGGAGGGTGAGGGGGCGGTCGGCTTTCTTT. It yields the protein CASSLRRVRGRSAFF.